One sample yielded the 32 T cell receptor beta chains listed below, sequenced in a study of T-cell reconstitution after alpha-beta-depleted transplantation in children. As it was prepared, the TCRbeta library received unique molecular identifiers. TCRdb analysed the PCR reads with MiXCR anew, one entry per CDR3 protein. This table has about 610,000 distinct CDR3 sequences, approximately 10% appearing once. This specimen consisted of PBMCs from the stem cell graft donor, obtained from the stem cell graft. The source of these receptors is a human donor who donated a stem cell graft to a child with acute myeloid leukemia.

This clonotype was counted ten times or more. The chain carries TRBV4-2 and TRBJ2-5; D gene unclear. V was shortened by 0 bases and J by 1 base, with 9 bases between the two germline ends. The CDR3 length is 15 residues. The germline gives CDR1 LGHNA, CDR2 YNFKEQ. CDR3 amino acids: CASSQDTGSQETQYF. The CDR3 DNA reads as TGTGCCAGCAGCCAAGATACGGGCTCCCAAGAGACCCAGTACTTC.

This clonotype was seen ten or more times. The rearrangement links TRBV4-2 to TRBJ2-1, with 7 bases lining up with TRBD2. CDR1 and CDR2 (germline): LGHNA, YNFKEQ. The CDR3 length is 17 residues. V gave up 4 bases and J gave up 4 bases; unmatched junction bases: 13. The CDR3 spells CASSRPTGGLGYNEQFF. CDR3 in DNA: TGTGCCAGCAGCCGCCCGACGGGAGGACTAGGGTACAATGAGCAGTTCTTC.

This clonotype was observed a few times. This rearrangement joins TRBV9 to TRBJ2-5; perhaps TRBD1 as D (7 bases). This CDR3 is 16 amino acids long. In germline, CDR1 is SGDLS, CDR2 YYNGEE. With 3 bases removed from V and 1 base from J, the gap between germline ends came to 16 bases. In nucleotides, the CDR3 is TGTGCCAGCAGCGCGGGACTGAGGGGGCGCCAAGAGACCCAGTACTTC. As protein: CASSAGLRGRQETQYF.

V and J are TRBV6-1 and TRBJ2-3; 10 positions agree with TRBD2. CDR3 length equals 15 residues. J gave up 4 bases and V 9 bases, and 10 bases lay outside the gene matches. In germline, CDR1 is MNHNS, CDR2 SASEGT. This chain's CDR3 is CASSRGGLAADTQYF. CDR3 in DNA: TGTGCCAGTAGCCGGGGAGGACTAGCGGCAGATACGCAGTATTTT.

This clonotype was counted many times. The rearrangement uses TRBV7-2 and TRBJ1-1; D unclear. V was cut by 3 bases and J by 3 bases, with 8 bases left in between. The germline V gene has CDR1 SGHTA and CDR2 FQGNSA. CDR3 length: 13 residues. The CDR3 bases are TGTGCCAGCAGCTTTCTCCTAGACACTGAAGCTTTCTTT. The encoded protein is CASSFLLDTEAFF.

J is TRBJ2-6 and V is TRBV5-6; D unresolved. This CDR3 is 16 amino acids long. Germline values: CDR1 SGHDT, CDR2 YYEEEE. The ends were cut back, 4 bases at V and 4 bases at J, with 15 bases in the middle. The DNA of the CDR3 is TGTGCCAGCAGCCCCGTGACGGTCTGCGGGGCCAACGTCCTGACTTTC. Protein: CASSPVTVCGANVLTF.

This clonotype was counted many times. This chain links TRBV5-1 with TRBJ2-5; D remains unclear. V lost 4 bases to trimming and J lost 3 bases, with 10 bases between them. Germline loops: CDR1 SGHRS, CDR2 YFSETQ. This CDR3 is built from 13 residues. The CDR3 reads CASSQGMEETQYF. CDR3 nucleotide sequence: TGCGCCAGCAGCCAAGGGATGGAAGAGACCCAGTACTTC.

The CDR3 sequence: CSVNLDSHNEQFF. CDR3 DNA: TGCAGCGTTAACCTGGACAGCCACAATGAGCAGTTCTTC. J is TRBJ2-1 and V is TRBV29-1; TRBD1 is a possible D gene (6 bases). V was shortened by 5 bases and J by 5 bases, with 13 bases between the two germline ends. Germline V gene sequence: CDR1 SQVTM, CDR2 ANQGSEA. The CDR3 length is 13 residues.

The chain combines TRBV18 with TRBJ2-2; 7 nucleotides agree with TRBD1. The V segment lost 0 bases and the J segment 0 bases; nucleotides outside the gene matches: 1. This CDR3 contains 16 residues. Germline-derived CDR1 and CDR2 are KGHSH and LQKENI. In DNA form, the CDR3 reads TGTGCCAGCTCACCACCGGGACAGTCGAACACCGGGGAGCTGTTTTTT. Its protein is CASSPPGQSNTGELFF.

The J gene is TRBJ1-6, the V gene TRBV7-2, with no clear D. The germline V gene encodes CDR1 SGHTA and CDR2 FQGNSA. This CDR3 is 16 amino acids long. The germline V and J ends were trimmed by 5 bases and 10 bases, with 21 bases remaining between them. DNA of the CDR3: TGTGCCAGCAGCCCACCCTCTAATATGGGCGGGTCACCCCTCCACTTT. Protein: CASSPPSNMGGSPLHF.

This clonotype has ten or more counts. This chain connects TRBV6-2 or TRBV6-3 to TRBJ2-7; no clear D. V was pared by 5 bases and J by 0 bases, with 5 bases between. Germline CDR1 reads MNHEY; CDR2 reads SVGEGT. The CDR3 spans 12 residues. The CDR3 region has the DNA TGTGCCAGCAGTCACAGCTCCTACGAGCAGTACTTC. This translates into CASSHSSYEQYF.

The V call is TRBV29-1, the J call TRBJ1-5, with a possible D match to TRBD1 (5 bases). From germline, CDR1 is SQVTM and CDR2 ANQGSEA. Trimming cost V 7 bases and J 5 bases, with 15 bases left between them. CDR3 length equals 13 residues. The CDR3 protein is CSADVGHDQPQHF. The CDR3 DNA is TGCAGCGCCGACGTGGGGCACGATCAGCCCCAGCATTTT.

The chain has TRBV20-1 and TRBJ2-1; 7 nucleotides align to TRBD1. V dropped 4 bases and J dropped 7; count of bases not matched to a gene: 10. CDR1 DFQATT and CDR2 SNEGSKA come from the germline V gene (reference sequence). The CDR3 runs to 14 residues. The DNA of the CDR3 is TGCAGTGCTAATAGGGCCAGGGGGTCAAATGAGCAGTTCTTC. This sequence encodes CSANRARGSNEQFF.

The chain couples TRBV18 to TRBJ2-3; 8 bases match TRBD1. V lost 1 base and J lost 2; bases outside the gene matches: 8. The CDR3 has 17 residues. Germline V gene lookup returns CDR1 KGHSH and CDR2 LQKENI. In DNA, the CDR3 is TGTGCCAGCTCACCACTTGGACAGGGTGGCTTCACAGATACGCAGTATTTT. It yields the protein CASSPLGQGGFTDTQYF.

This rearrangement joins TRBV29-1 to TRBJ2-1; D might be TRBD2 (7 bases). The germline V and J ends were trimmed by 4 bases and 11 bases, with 18 bases remaining between them. CDR3 size: 13 residues. Looked up from germline, CDR1 is SQVTM and CDR2 is ANQGSEA. CDR3 residues: CSVGGGAELKQFF. The CDR3 DNA follows: TGCAGCGTTGGTGGGGGGGCGGAATTAAAGCAGTTCTTC.

The chain combines TRBV29-1 with TRBJ2-2; D uncertain. CDR3 size: 13 residues. Per the germline V gene, CDR1 is SQVTM and CDR2 is ANQGSEA. The CDR3: CTYLDGNTGELFF. For the CDR3, the DNA is TGCACCTACTTAGATGGGAACACCGGGGAGCTGTTTTTT.

This clonotype appeared a few times. V and J are TRBV5-1 and TRBJ2-7, with D unresolved. The CDR3 runs 14 residues. V was shortened by 1 base and J by 1 base, with 9 bases between the two germline ends. Germline loops: CDR1 SGHRS, CDR2 YFSETQ. In DNA, the CDR3 is TGCGCCAGCAGCTTGCTCTCAGAATCCTACGAGCAGTACTTC. Its translation: CASSLLSESYEQYF. Complete variable domain (other parts from reference TRBV5-1 and TRBJ2-7): KAGVTQTPRYLIKTRGQQVTLSCSPISGHRSVSWYQQTPGQGLQFLFEYFSETQRNKGNFPGRFSGRQFSNSRSEMNVSTLELGDSALYLCASSLLSESYEQYFGPGTRLTVT.

The sample holds a few counts of this clonotype. The CDR3 region has the DNA TGTGCCAGCGGCCTCGGACAGACAGGGGTCACTGAAGCTTTCTTT. Its protein product is CASGLGQTGVTEAFF. The chain couples TRBV2 to TRBJ1-1; 8 nucleotides match TRBD1. J was trimmed by 4 bases and V by 8 bases; bases with no gene match: 12. The germline CDR1 and CDR2 sequences are SNHLY and FYNNEI. This CDR3 spans 15 amino acids.

This clonotype was detected many times. The CDR3 DNA sequence: TGTGCCAGCAGCTTGGACAGACCTATGAGCTACACCTTC. It yields the protein CASSLDRPMSYTF. This chain joins TRBV12-3 or TRBV12-4 and TRBJ1-2, with D perhaps matching TRBD1 (6 bases). CDR3 length: 13 amino acids. V dropped 6 bases and J dropped 9 bases, with 17 bases sitting between them.

V gene TRBV20-1 combines with J gene TRBJ2-7; the D is unclear. Trimming removed 3 bases from V and 0 bases from J, with 15 bases in between. Germline loops: CDR1 DFQATT, CDR2 SNEGSKA (reference sequence). The CDR3 is made up of 15 amino acids. CDR3 in DNA: TGCAGTGCTAGGAGACCCAGTGATAGCTCCTACGAGCAGTACTTC. It yields the protein CSARRPSDSSYEQYF.

This clonotype was seen many times. This chain connects TRBV20-1 to TRBJ2-1; no clear D. Germline V CDR1 and CDR2: DFQATT, SNEGSKA (reference sequence). This CDR3 is built from 14 residues. V gave up 4 bases and J gave up 6 bases, with 16 bases separating them. CDR3 loop: CSAITVVSGNEQFF. In DNA, the CDR3 is TGCAGTGCTATCACCGTGGTATCGGGCAATGAGCAGTTCTTC.

This clonotype was recorded a few times. This chain links TRBV29-1 with TRBJ2-1, with 7 bases aligning to TRBD1. This CDR3 has 13 amino acids. Germline-derived CDR1 and CDR2 are SQVTM and ANQGSEA. Trimming took 4 bases from V and 7 from J; bases not matched to a gene: 7. The CDR3 nucleotides are TGCAGCGTTGTGGGGGACAGTTGGAATGAGCAGTTCTTC. Translating it yields CSVVGDSWNEQFF.

The rearrangement uses TRBV27 and TRBJ2-7, with 9 positions matching TRBD2. The CDR3 is 15 amino acids. The ends lost 3 bases at V and 1 base at J; junction bases unmatched: 4. The germline CDR1 and CDR2 sequences are MNHEY and SMNVEV (reference sequence). Here the CDR3 DNA reads TGTGCCAGCAGTTTTAGCGGGAGACGTTCCTACGAGCAGTACTTC. It translates to CASSFSGRRSYEQYF.

In its sample, this clonotype was seen many times. This sequence joins TRBV28 and TRBJ2-1, with TRBD2 identical over 7 bases. J gave up 0 bases and V 4 bases, and 6 bases lay outside the gene matches. Germline V gene data show CDR1 as MDHEN and CDR2 as SYDVKM. The CDR3 is 16 amino acids. CDR3 residues: CASSSVGGSSYNEQFF. The CDR3 coding sequence is TGTGCCAGCAGTTCAGTCGGGGGGAGCTCCTACAATGAGCAGTTCTTC.

This clonotype was counted between two and nine times. J is TRBJ2-7 and V is TRBV25-1, with 8 bases aligning to TRBD2. The junction had 6 bases not matched to a gene; V was cut back by 3 bases and J by 2 bases. CDR3 size: 15 residues. CDR1 and CDR2 (germline): MGHDK, SYGVNS. Here the CDR3 DNA reads TGTGCCAGCAGTGACGGGACTAGTAAAGCCTACGAGCAGTACTTC. Protein: CASSDGTSKAYEQYF.

This clonotype was seen a handful of times. The V call is TRBV2, the J call TRBJ2-1; no clear D gene. This CDR3 is built from 12 residues. V shed 7 bases and J shed 7 bases, with 11 bases lying between them. The germline gives CDR1 SNHLY, CDR2 FYNNEI. The CDR3 region is CASTGTRNEQFF. The DNA of the CDR3 is TGTGCCAGCACCGGCACAAGAAATGAGCAGTTCTTC.

This clonotype occurred a few times. The chain uses TRBV5-1 and TRBJ1-3; D not resolved. CDR3 length: 14 residues. Germline values: CDR1 SGHRS, CDR2 YFSETQ. V was trimmed by 0 bases and J by 3 bases, leaving 7 bases between them. CDR3 sequence: CASSLDQDGNTIYF. The DNA for the CDR3 is TGCGCCAGCAGCTTGGATCAGGATGGAAACACCATATATTTT.

The chain links TRBV7-2 to TRBJ2-3; D might be TRBD2 (7 bases). Germline loops: CDR1 SGHTA, CDR2 FQGNSA. The germline V and J ends were trimmed by 6 bases and 2 bases, with 12 bases remaining between them. The CDR3 loop spans 14 amino acids. CDR3 sequence reads: CASRGGGSTDTQYF. As DNA, the CDR3 is TGTGCCAGCAGGGGGGGGGGCTCCACAGATACGCAGTATTTT. The entire variable domain, with the rest obtained from reference TRBV7-2 and TRBJ2-3, is as follows: GAGVSQSPSNKVTEKGKDVELRCDPISGHTALYWYRQSLGQGLEFLIYFQGNSAPDKSGLPSDRFSAERTGGSVSTLTIQRTQQEDSAVYLCASRGGGSTDTQYFGPGTRLTVL.

This clonotype was seen only a few times. The gene calls are TRBV30 and TRBJ1-1; 7 bases line up with TRBD1. The V and J ends lost 4 bases and 6 bases, in that order; junction bases with no gene match: 11. The CDR3 totals 14 residues. Per the germline V gene, CDR1 is GTSNPN and CDR2 is SVGIG (reference sequence). CDR3 bases: TGTGCCTGGATATGGGGCAGGGGGAGGGCTGAAGCTTTCTTT. It translates to CAWIWGRGRAEAFF.

This clonotype has a count of ten or more. The V call is TRBV10-3, the J call TRBJ2-7; D possibly uses TRBD1 or TRBD2 (6 bases each). Germline loops: CDR1 ENHRY, CDR2 SYGVKD. The CDR3 sequence is 11 residues long. Deletions cut 0 bases from V and 13 bases from J, with 10 bases between. This CDR3 reads CAISESRGTYF. CDR3 nucleotides: TGTGCCATCAGTGAGTCTCGCGGGACATACTTC.

This chain joins TRBV29-1 and TRBJ2-7; 10 bases agree with TRBD2. The CDR3 has 16 amino acids. Per germline, CDR1 SQVTM and CDR2 ANQGSEA. V shed 1 base and J 2 bases; nucleotides not matched to a gene: 8. CDR3 nucleotides: TGCAGCGTTGAAGCCCTTGGAGCGGGAGGGCCCTACGAGCAGTACTTC. The encoded protein is CSVEALGAGGPYEQYF.

This rearrangement joins TRBV28 to TRBJ1-1; D is unclear. The CDR3 runs to 17 residues. Between the trimmed V and J ends, which lost 4 bases and 2 bases, there was a span of 20 bases. In germline, CDR1 is MDHEN, CDR2 SYDVKM. CDR3 sequence (DNA): TGTGCCAGCAGTTCCTTCGCCCTGGGCAGCCAAAACACTGAAGCTTTCTTT. Translated: CASSSFALGSQNTEAFF.